This passage covers 17 T cell receptor beta chains from one sample sequenced in a study of OX40 agonist ivuxolimab in advanced cancers. Generated by immunoSEQ multiplex PCR, the TCRdb table keeps only in-frame clones and is missing some. Of fewer than 110,000 clones listed, around 90% are singletons. The source was CD4+ or CD8+ T cells sorted from blood, collected in a trial of the OX40 agonist ivuxolimab. These receptors all come from an adult with an advanced solid tumor such as melanoma, head and neck, liver or kidney cancer.

This chain uses TRBV10-3 with TRBJ2-2; D ambiguous. CDR1 and CDR2 (germline): ENHRY, SYGVKD. The V end was cut by 10 bases, the J end by 5 bases, with 14 bases between. The CDR3 is 13 residues long. CDR3 amino acids: CATHGQITGELFF. The CDR3 nucleotides are TGTGCCACCCACGGGCAGATAACCGGGGAGCTGTTTTTT.

This chain uses TRBV7-9 with TRBJ1-4, with 10 bases matching TRBD1. V lost 5 bases and J lost 7; bases outside the gene matches: 7. The CDR3 runs to 15 residues. Per the germline V gene, CDR1 is SEHNR and CDR2 is FQNEAQ (reference sequence). The CDR3 is CASSARDRGFEKLFF. In nucleotides, the CDR3 is TGTGCCAGCAGCGCACGGGACAGGGGTTTTGAAAAACTGTTTTTT.

J is TRBJ1-1 and V is TRBV5-6, with D hard to call. The CDR3 covers 11 residues. The ends were cut back, 0 bases at V and 6 bases at J, with 3 bases in the middle. Per the germline V gene, CDR1 is SGHDT and CDR2 is YYEEEE. The DNA for the CDR3 is TGTGCCAGCAGCTTGGAATCTGAAGCTTTCTTT. Residues: CASSLESEAFF. Full variable domain (missing parts from reference TRBV5-6 and TRBJ1-1): DAGVTQSPTHLIKTRGQQVTLRCSPKSGHDTVSWYQQALGQGPQFIFQYYEEEERQRGNFPDRFSGHQFPNYSSELNVNALLLGDSALYLCASSLESEAFFGQGTRLTVV.

The chain employs TRBV10-3 and TRBJ2-7, with TRBD2 matching 9 bases. Germline CDR1 is ENHRY and CDR2 is SYGVKD. The CDR3 has 18 amino acids. V shed 0 bases and J 5 bases; nucleotides not matched to a gene: 14. For the CDR3, the DNA is TGTGCCATCAGTGAGTCCGGGGAGGTAGCGGGAGCCCGGGACGAGCAGTACTTC. This gives the protein CAISESGEVAGARDEQYF.

J is TRBJ1-1 and V is TRBV6-4, with 9 bases matching TRBD1. Germline CDR1 is MRHNA and CDR2 is SNTAGT. The CDR3 covers 16 residues. J gave up 5 bases and V 6 bases, and 13 bases lay outside the gene matches. CDR3 sequence reads: CASRPTNRGRRTEAFF. The CDR3 DNA is TGTGCCAGCAGACCAACAAACAGGGGGCGGAGGACTGAAGCTTTCTTT.

The chain couples TRBV19 to TRBJ2-5, with TRBD1 identical over 9 bases. The CDR3 totals 14 residues. The V and J ends lost 3 bases and 7 bases, in that order; junction bases with no gene match: 6. CDR1 and CDR2 (germline): LNHDA, SQIVND (reference sequence). CDR3 sequence (DNA): TGTGCCAGTAGTATGACAGGGGGAGAAGGGACCCAGTACTTC. It translates to CASSMTGGEGTQYF.

The CDR3 DNA sequence: TGCGCCAGCAGCTTGACAGGGGGTGACACTGAAGCTTTCTTT. As protein: CASSLTGGDTEAFF. J is TRBJ1-1 and V is TRBV5-1; 8 bases map to TRBD1. Germline values: CDR1 SGHRS, CDR2 YFSETQ. This CDR3 contains 14 residues. Trimming removed 1 base from V and 3 bases from J; junction bases left unmatched: 2. Complete variable domain (other parts from reference TRBV5-1 and TRBJ1-1): KAGVTQTPRYLIKTRGQQVTLSCSPISGHRSVSWYQQTPGQGLQFLFEYFSETQRNKGNFPGRFSGRQFSNSRSEMNVSTLELGDSALYLCASSLTGGDTEAFFGQGTRLTVV.

This chain connects TRBV5-4 to TRBJ2-5; D gene ambiguous. CDR3 length: 13 residues. In germline, CDR1 is SGHNT, CDR2 YYREEE (reference sequence). V dropped 2 bases and J dropped 5 bases, with 10 bases sitting between them. In DNA, the CDR3 is TGTGCCAGCAGCTTACTGGGGTCGGAGACCCAGTACTTC. This sequence encodes CASSLLGSETQYF.

This clone came up once. The chain combines TRBV14 with TRBJ1-2; D possibly corresponds to TRBD1 (5 bases). This CDR3 has 16 residues. V lost 4 bases to trimming and J lost 6 bases, with 21 bases between them. Germline lookup yields CDR1 SGHDN and CDR2 FVKESK. This chain's CDR3 is CASSPLLGREQDGYTF. In nucleotides, the CDR3 is TGTGCCAGCAGCCCCCTGCTGGGCAGGGAGCAAGATGGCTACACCTTC.

The chain recombines TRBV2 with TRBJ2-2; perhaps TRBD1 as D (5 bases). Looked up from germline, CDR1 is SNHLY and CDR2 is FYNNEI. This CDR3 has 14 amino acids. The ends were cut back, 7 bases at V and 7 bases at J, with 16 bases in the middle. Written as DNA, the CDR3 is TGTGCCAGCATTGGGGCCAGGGTCGGCGGGGAGCTGTTTTTT. It translates to CASIGARVGGELFF.

This chain links TRBV7-2 with TRBJ2-2; TRBD2 matches at 13 bases. Germline V lookup: CDR1 SGHTA, CDR2 FQGNSA. With V trimmed by 4 bases and J by 2 bases, 4 bases remained unmatched. The CDR3 length is 17 residues. CDR3 DNA: TGTGCCAGCAGCTCACTAGCGGGAGGGACAAACACCGGGGAGCTGTTTTTT. It specifies CASSSLAGGTNTGELFF.

The J gene is TRBJ2-1, the V gene TRBV12-5; 12 bases map to TRBD2. This CDR3 spans 16 amino acids. Unmatched junction bases numbered 9, after V lost 4 bases and J lost 8 bases. Germline values: CDR1 LGHNT, CDR2 FRNRAP. CDR3 region: CASGSGSTSGSHEQFF. Here the CDR3 DNA reads TGTGCTAGTGGTTCGGGATCGACTAGCGGGAGCCATGAGCAGTTCTTC.

The rearrangement links TRBV7-9 to TRBJ2-3; no definite D call. V gave up 3 bases and J gave up 1 base, with 8 bases separating them. Looked up from germline, CDR1 is SEHNR and CDR2 is FQNEAQ (reference sequence). This CDR3 is 14 amino acids long. The CDR3 reads CASSFRLGTDTQYF. The CDR3 DNA reads as TGTGCCAGCAGCTTTAGGCTCGGCACAGATACGCAGTATTTT.

This sequence joins TRBV4-3 and TRBJ2-7; 9 bases agree with TRBD1. CDR1 and CDR2 from the germline V gene are LGHNA and YSLEER. There are 14 residues in the CDR3. Trimming took 5 bases from V and 9 from J; bases not matched to a gene: 11. The CDR3: CASSSGTGSTAQYF. CDR3 sequence (DNA): TGCGCCAGCAGCTCCGGGACAGGGAGTACAGCGCAGTACTTC.

The V gene is TRBV5-4, the J gene TRBJ1-3, with TRBD1 matching over 9 bases. V lost 3 bases to trimming and J lost 0 bases; unmatched junction nucleotides: 10. Germline V gene sequence: CDR1 SGHNT, CDR2 YYREEE (reference sequence). The CDR3 is made up of 18 amino acids. The CDR3 here is CASSSGTGRKSSGNTIYF. The DNA of the CDR3 is TGTGCCAGCAGCTCCGGGACAGGGCGGAAAAGCTCTGGAAACACCATATATTTT.

The chain employs TRBV27 and TRBJ2-1; 10 nucleotides line up with TRBD2. V trimming: 7 bases; J trimming: 7 bases; junction bases outside the gene matches: 7. This CDR3 has 14 amino acids. Germline V CDR1 and CDR2: MNHEY, SMNVEV (reference sequence). CDR3: CASTPSGSGNEQFF. Here the CDR3 DNA reads TGTGCCAGCACCCCTAGCGGGAGTGGGAATGAGCAGTTCTTC.

V usage is TRBV7-6 and J usage is TRBJ1-6; D ambiguous. The V gene's germline CDR1 is SGHVS and CDR2 FNYEAQ. The CDR3 has 14 residues. V was pared by 1 base and J by 14 bases, with 15 bases between. The CDR3 reads CASSLERDSVALHF. In DNA, the CDR3 is TGTGCCAGCAGCTTAGAACGTGACTCTGTCGCCCTCCACTTT.